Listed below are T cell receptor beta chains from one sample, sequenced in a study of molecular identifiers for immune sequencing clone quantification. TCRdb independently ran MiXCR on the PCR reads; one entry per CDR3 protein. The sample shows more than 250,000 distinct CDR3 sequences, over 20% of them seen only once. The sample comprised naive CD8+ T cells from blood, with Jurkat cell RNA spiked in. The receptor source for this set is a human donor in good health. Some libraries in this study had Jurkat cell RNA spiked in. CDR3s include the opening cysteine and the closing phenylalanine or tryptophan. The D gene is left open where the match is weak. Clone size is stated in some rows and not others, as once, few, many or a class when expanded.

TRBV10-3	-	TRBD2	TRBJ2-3	TGTGCCATCAGTGAGTCTGCGGGAGAAGTTTTTGGCACAGATACGCAGTATTTT	CAISESAGEVFGTDTQYF
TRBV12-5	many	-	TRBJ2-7	TGTGCTAGTGGCCGTGGGACCTACGAGCAGTACTTC	CASGRGTYEQYF
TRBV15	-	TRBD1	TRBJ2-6	TGTGCCACCAGCAGAGGAATCCGGGACAGTCCTTTAGGGGCCAACGTCCTGACTTTC	CATSRGIRDSPLGANVLTF
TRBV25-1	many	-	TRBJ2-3	TGTGCCAGCAGTGAAAGAGGCTTGACAGATACGCAGTATTTT	CASSERGLTDTQYF
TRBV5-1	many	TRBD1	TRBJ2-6	TGCGCCAGCAGCTCTCTCGCCCCGGGACAGTCCTTCTCTGGGGCCAACGTCCTGACTTTC	CASSSLAPGQSFSGANVLTF
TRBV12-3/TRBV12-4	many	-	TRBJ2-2	TGTGCCAGCAGTTTCGAGGGGAACACCGGGGAGCTGTTTTTT	CASSFEGNTGELFF
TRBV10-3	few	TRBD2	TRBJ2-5	TGTGCCATCAGTGAGTCTCTTGGGGGCACTTTAGCGGGGGAGCCACCAGAGACCCAGTACTTC	CAISESLGGTLAGEPPETQYF
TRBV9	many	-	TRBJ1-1	TGTGCCAGCAGCGGGACATCCGAGACTGAAGCTTTCTTT	CASSGTSETEAFF
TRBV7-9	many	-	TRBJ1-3	TGTGCCAGCAGCTTAACGGCCGCGAGCTCTGGAAACACCATATATTTT	CASSLTAASSGNTIYF
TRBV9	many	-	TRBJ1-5	TGTGCCAGCAGCTTGGGGGGTGGGCGTGATCAGCCCCAGCATTTT	CASSLGGGRDQPQHF
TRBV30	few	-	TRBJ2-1	TGTGCCTGGAGTGCGCTCGGGGAAGGGGCCTACAATGAGCAGTTCTTC	CAWSALGEGAYNEQFF
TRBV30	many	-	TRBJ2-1	TGTGCCTGGAGTGTAGCCAAGGGGACAGAGCAGTTCTTC	CAWSVAKGTEQFF
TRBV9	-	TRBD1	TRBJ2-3	TGTGCCGGCAGCGTAGAGAGACAGGGCGCAGATACGCAGTATTTT	CAGSVERQGADTQYF
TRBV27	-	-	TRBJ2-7	TGTGCCAGCAGTCTTAGGGATCAGTACGAGCAGTACTTC	CASSLRDQYEQYF
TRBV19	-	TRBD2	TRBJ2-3	TGTGCCAGTAGTATCGGGGGGACCACAGATACGCAGTATTTT	CASSIGGTTDTQYF
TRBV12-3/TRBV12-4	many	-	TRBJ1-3	TGTGCCAGCAGTGAATGGGCCGACTCTGGAAACACCATATATTTT	CASSEWADSGNTIYF
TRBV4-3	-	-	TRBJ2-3	TGCGCCAGCAGCCAAGATGGGTCGGGAAGCACAGATACGCAGTATTTT	CASSQDGSGSTDTQYF
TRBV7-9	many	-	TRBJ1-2	TGTGCCAGCAACCCCCACGACGGGGCGCGCATGACTAACTATGGCTACACCTTC	CASNPHDGARMTNYGYTF
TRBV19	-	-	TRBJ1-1	TGTGCCAGTAGTATAGCTCAGGGCAGCACTGAAGCTTTCTTT	CASSIAQGSTEAFF
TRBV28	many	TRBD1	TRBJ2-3	TGTGCCAGCAGGACGAACAGGGGGAGCACAGATACGCAGTATTTT	CASRTNRGSTDTQYF
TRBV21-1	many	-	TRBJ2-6	TGTGCCAGCAGCAAAGTTGTTGTGGACCGGTCCTCTGGGGCCAACGTCCTGACTTTC	CASSKVVVDRSSGANVLTF
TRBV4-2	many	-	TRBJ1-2	TGTGCCAGCAGCCAAGCTGGGCTAGGCTACACCTTC	CASSQAGLGYTF
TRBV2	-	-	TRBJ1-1	TGTGCCAGCAGTGAAGTGTACCGAGGCACTGAAGCTTTCTTT	CASSEVYRGTEAFF
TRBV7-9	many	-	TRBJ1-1	TGTGCCAGCAGCTTAGTCGTGAACACTGAAGCTTTCTTT	CASSLVVNTEAFF
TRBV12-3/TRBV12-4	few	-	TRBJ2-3	TGTGCCAGCAGTTTTTTTATTGAGACAGATACGCAGTATTTT	CASSFFIETDTQYF
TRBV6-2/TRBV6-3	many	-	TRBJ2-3	TGTGCCAGCAGTGTCACAGATACGCAGTATTTT	CASSVTDTQYF
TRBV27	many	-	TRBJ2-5	TGTGCCAGCAGTCCTCGGACAGCCTTCCAAGAGACCCAGTACTTC	CASSPRTAFQETQYF
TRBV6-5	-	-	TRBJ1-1	TGTGCCAGCAGTTACTCGACCGCGAACACTGAAGCTTTCTTT	CASSYSTANTEAFF
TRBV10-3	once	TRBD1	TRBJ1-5	TGTGCCATCAGTGAGTCGGGGCGAGTAGGACAGGTGAATCAGCCCCAGCATTTT	CAISESGRVGQVNQPQHF
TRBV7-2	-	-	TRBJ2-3	TGTGCCAGCAGCTTAATACACACAGATACGCAGTATTTT	CASSLIHTDTQYF
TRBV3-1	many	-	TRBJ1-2	TGTGCCAGCAGCCAAGATCTAGGGGGCTACACCTTC	CASSQDLGGYTF
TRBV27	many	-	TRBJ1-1	TGTGCCAGCAGTTTATCCGTCACGGGGAGTACTGAAGCTTTCTTT	CASSLSVTGSTEAFF
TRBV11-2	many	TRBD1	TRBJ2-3	TGTGCCAGCAGCCCGACAGGGTTTAGGGATACGCAGTATTTT	CASSPTGFRDTQYF
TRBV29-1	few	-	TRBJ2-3	TGCAGCGTTGATAGCGCAGGGAAGAGGTTAGATACGCAGTATTTT	CSVDSAGKRLDTQYF
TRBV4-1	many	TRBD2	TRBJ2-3	TGCGCCAGCAGCCCGGGACTAGCGGTTAGCACAGATACGCAGTATTTT	CASSPGLAVSTDTQYF
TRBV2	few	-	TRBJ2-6	TGTGCCAGCAGGGAGACAGTAACAGAATCTGGGGCCAACGTCCTGACTTTC	CASRETVTESGANVLTF
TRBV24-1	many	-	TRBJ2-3	TGTGCCACCAGTGAGGGACCAGCGGCAGATACGCAGTATTTT	CATSEGPAADTQYF
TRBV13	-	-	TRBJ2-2	TGTGCCAGCAGCTTAGTGCCGGGAGCGGCGAACCCCGGGGAGCTGTTTTTT	CASSLVPGAANPGELFF
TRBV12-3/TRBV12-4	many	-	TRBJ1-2	TGTGCCAGCAGTTTAGCGGCAGGGGACTATGGCTACACCTTC	CASSLAAGDYGYTF
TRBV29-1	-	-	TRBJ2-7	TGCAGCGTTGAAGCGCCGGGGGCTCCAACCTACGAGCAGTACTTC	CSVEAPGAPTYEQYF
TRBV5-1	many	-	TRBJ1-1	TGCGCCAGCAGTTCTGGGGAGCTAGGGACTGAAGCTTTCTTT	CASSSGELGTEAFF
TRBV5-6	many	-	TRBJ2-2	TGTGCCAGCAGCTGGGAGGCTGTCGGGGAGCTGTTTTTT	CASSWEAVGELFF
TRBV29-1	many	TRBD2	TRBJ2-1	TGCAGCGTTGAAGAGGCCTCGATAGCGGGATACAATGAGCAGTTCTTC	CSVEEASIAGYNEQFF
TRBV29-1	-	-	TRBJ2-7	TGCAGCGTGATGGTAGGAGCTAGCTTTGACGAGCAGTACTTC	CSVMVGASFDEQYF
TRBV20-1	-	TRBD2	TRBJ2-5	TGCAGTGCTAGGGGGACTAGCCGGGAGACCCAGTACTTC	CSARGTSRETQYF
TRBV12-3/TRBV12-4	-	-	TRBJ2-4	TGTGCCAGCTGCACCGACGAGGGGGCCAAAAACATTCAGTACTTC	CASCTDEGAKNIQYF
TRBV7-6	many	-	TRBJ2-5	TGTGCCAGCAGCCAAACCATCCAAGAGACCCAGTACTTC	CASSQTIQETQYF
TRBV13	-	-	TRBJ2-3	TGTGCCAGCAGCCTTGGGACTCTAATGAATACGCAGTATTTT	CASSLGTLMNTQYF
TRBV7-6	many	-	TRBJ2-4	TGTGCCAGCAGCTTATTTTTTAACAGCCCCACGGACATTCAGTACTTC	CASSLFFNSPTDIQYF
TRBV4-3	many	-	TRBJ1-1	TGCGCCAGCAGCCAAGATAAAGGGTGGACTGAAGCTTTCTTT	CASSQDKGWTEAFF
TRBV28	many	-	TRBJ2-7	TGTGCCAGCAGCTCCAGCCCCTCCGTCTACGAGCAGTACTTC	CASSSSPSVYEQYF
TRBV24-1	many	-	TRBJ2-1	TGTGCCACCAGTGATTGGGTTGAATACAATGAGCAGTTCTTC	CATSDWVEYNEQFF
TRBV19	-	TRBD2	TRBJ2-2	TGTGCCAGTAGTATAGGTGGGAGGGGTTCCGGGGAGCTGTTTTTT	CASSIGGRGSGELFF
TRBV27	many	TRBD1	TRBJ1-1	TGTGCCAGCAGTTTAGGGACAGGAGGGTACGCTTTCTTT	CASSLGTGGYAFF
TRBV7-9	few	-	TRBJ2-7	TGTGCCAGCAGCCCCCCCGGGGGTAGGGGATTTAACGAGCAGTACTTC	CASSPPGGRGFNEQYF
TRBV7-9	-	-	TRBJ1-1	TGTGCCAGCAGCCCTACCGCGGGCGGGGGAGCTTTCTTT	CASSPTAGGGAFF
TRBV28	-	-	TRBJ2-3	TGTGCCAGCACCCTGGGGGGAGATACGCAGTATTTT	CASTLGGDTQYF
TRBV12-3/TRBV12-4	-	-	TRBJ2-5	TGTGCCAGCAGTTTACCATACGGGGGCCAAGAGACCCAGTACTTC	CASSLPYGGQETQYF
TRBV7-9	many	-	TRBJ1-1	TGTGCCAGCAGCTTAGAGCCAGCCTACAGTTCTGAAGCTTTCTTT	CASSLEPAYSSEAFF